This T cell receptor (beta chain) was sequenced in a study of cytotoxic CD8 clonotypes in ibrutinib-treated CLL. Clones were sequenced by immunoSEQ multiplex PCR, and TCRdb holds only the in-frame ones, with some missing. The profile shows 200,000 to 250,000 clones, more than 70% of them singletons. The length of the CDR3 is 15 residues. Germline loops: CDR1 MNHEY, CDR2 SMNVEV (reference sequence). Trimming took 6 bases from V and 3 from J, leaving 15 bases between them. The sequence derives from a human donor with chronic lymphocytic leukemia. The chain combines TRBV27 with TRBJ1-5, with unresolved D. This specimen was PBMCs, taken after 12 months of ibrutinib treatment. The CDR3 reads CASSQGWQHNQPQHF. CDR3 sequence (DNA): TGTGCCAGCAGCCAAGGGTGGCAGCACAATCAGCCCCAGCATTTT.